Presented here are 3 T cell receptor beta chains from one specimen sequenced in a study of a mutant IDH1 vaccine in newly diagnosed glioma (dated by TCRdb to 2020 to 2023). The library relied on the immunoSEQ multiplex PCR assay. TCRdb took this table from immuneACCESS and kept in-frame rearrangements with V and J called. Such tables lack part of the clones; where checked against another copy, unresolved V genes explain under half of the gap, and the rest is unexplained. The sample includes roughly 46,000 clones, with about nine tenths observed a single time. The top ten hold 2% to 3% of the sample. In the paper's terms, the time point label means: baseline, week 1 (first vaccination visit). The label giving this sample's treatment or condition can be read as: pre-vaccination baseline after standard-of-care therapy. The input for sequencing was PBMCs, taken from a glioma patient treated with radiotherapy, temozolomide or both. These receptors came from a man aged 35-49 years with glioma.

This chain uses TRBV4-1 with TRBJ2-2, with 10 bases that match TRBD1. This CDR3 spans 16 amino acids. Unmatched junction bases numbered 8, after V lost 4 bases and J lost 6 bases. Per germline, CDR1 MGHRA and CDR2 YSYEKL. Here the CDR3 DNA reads TGCGCCAGCAGCCGCAGACAGGGGGCGGTCCCCGGGGAGCTGTTTTTT. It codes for CASSRRQGAVPGELFF.

This CDR3 reads CASSRPSTNYGYTF. The CDR3 DNA sequence: TGTGCCAGCAGCAGACCGAGCACCAACTATGGCTACACCTTC. The V and J genes are TRBV28 and TRBJ1-2; D gene ambiguous. Trimming removed 6 bases from V and 2 bases from J, with 13 bases in between. The CDR3 has 14 residues. Germline-derived CDR1 and CDR2 are MDHEN and SYDVKM.

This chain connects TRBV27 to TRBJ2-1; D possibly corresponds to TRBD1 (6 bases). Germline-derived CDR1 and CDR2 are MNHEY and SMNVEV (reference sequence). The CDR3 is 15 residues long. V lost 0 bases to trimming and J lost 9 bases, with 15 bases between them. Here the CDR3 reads CASSLSSYGGTEQFF. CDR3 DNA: TGTGCCAGCAGTTTATCAAGCTATGGGGGCACTGAGCAGTTCTTC.